A single TCR beta chain is shown here with its context. What it recognizes is unknown. The sample is drawn from a study of tumor-infiltrating lymphocytes in localized non-small cell lung cancer. Study at large: The cohort mixed smokers and never-smokers, several histologies, and some post-neoadjuvant-chemotherapy samples.

Notes on the study in general: T-cell fraction did not differ between immunotypes IM1 and IM2. Different pieces of the same tissue were used for each assay.

Profiling relied on immunoSEQ multiplex PCR, and the TCRdb table lists in-frame clones only, not all of them. The sample consists of around 13,000 clones, about 74% of them appearing once. This TCR was recovered from a human donor with non-small cell lung cancer. What was sequenced was uninvolved lung tissue not adjacent to the tumor.

CDR3 sequence (DNA): TGTGCCAGCAGAACACTCAGCTCCTATGGCTACACCTTC. It translates to CASRTLSSYGYTF. This chain joins TRBV2 and TRBJ1-2; D is undetermined. CDR1 and CDR2 (germline): SNHLY, FYNNEI. V was shortened by 6 bases and J by 4 bases, with 12 bases between the two germline ends. The CDR3 has 13 residues.